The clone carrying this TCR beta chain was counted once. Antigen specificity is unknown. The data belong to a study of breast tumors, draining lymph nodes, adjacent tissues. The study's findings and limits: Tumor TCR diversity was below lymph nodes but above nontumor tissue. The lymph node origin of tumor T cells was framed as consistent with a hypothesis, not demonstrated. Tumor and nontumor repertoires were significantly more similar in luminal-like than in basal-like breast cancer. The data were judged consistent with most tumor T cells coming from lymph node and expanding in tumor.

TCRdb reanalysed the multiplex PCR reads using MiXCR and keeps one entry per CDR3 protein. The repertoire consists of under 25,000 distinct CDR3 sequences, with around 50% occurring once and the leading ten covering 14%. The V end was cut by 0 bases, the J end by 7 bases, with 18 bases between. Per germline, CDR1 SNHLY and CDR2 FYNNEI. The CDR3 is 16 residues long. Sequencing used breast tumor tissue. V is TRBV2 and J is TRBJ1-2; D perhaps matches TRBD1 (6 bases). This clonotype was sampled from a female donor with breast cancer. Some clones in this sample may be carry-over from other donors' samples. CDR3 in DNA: TGTGCCAGCAGTGAAGCCCGAGGGGGGAGTCCCTCTGGCTACACCTTC. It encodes CASSEARGGSPSGYTF.